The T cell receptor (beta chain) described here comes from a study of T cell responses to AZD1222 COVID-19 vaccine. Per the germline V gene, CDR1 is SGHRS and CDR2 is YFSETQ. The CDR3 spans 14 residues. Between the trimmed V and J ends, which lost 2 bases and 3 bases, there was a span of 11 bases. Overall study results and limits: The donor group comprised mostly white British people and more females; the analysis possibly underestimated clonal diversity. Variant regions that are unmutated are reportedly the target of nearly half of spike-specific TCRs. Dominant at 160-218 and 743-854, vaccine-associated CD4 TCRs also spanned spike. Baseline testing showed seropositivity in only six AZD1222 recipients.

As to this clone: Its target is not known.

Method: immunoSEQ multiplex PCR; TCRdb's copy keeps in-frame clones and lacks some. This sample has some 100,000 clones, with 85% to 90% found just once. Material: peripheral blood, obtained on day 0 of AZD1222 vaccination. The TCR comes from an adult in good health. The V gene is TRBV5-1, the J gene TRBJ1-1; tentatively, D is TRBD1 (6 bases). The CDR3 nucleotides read TGCGCCAGCAGCTTTTTCCAGGGGTACACTGAAGCTTTCTTT. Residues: CASSFFQGYTEAFF.